The T cell receptor beta chain described here comes from a study of T cell responses to AZD1222 COVID-19 vaccine. This table comes from immunoSEQ multiplex PCR, and its TCRdb copy is limited to in-frame clones, with some not included. This sample has around 63,000 clones; over 75% occur once, and the top ten carry approximately 19%. Germline-derived CDR1 and CDR2 are MNHEY and SMNVEV (reference sequence). After removal of 4 bases from V and 1 base from J, the junction contained 11 bases not matched to a gene. The CDR3 has 17 residues. The chain is built from TRBV27 and TRBJ1-2, with 8 bases aligning to TRBD1. The origin of this receptor is an adult in good health. The sequencing here drew on peripheral blood, taken on day 0 of AZD1222 vaccination. In DNA, the CDR3 is TGTGCCAGCAGTTCCGTGGACAGGGCCTCGTATAACTATGGCTACACCTTC. Protein: CASSSVDRASYNYGYTF.